Sequencing of this T cell receptor beta chain was carried out in a study of blood T cell repertoires in COVID-19. Study summary: The samples span acute and convalescent COVID-19 from the United States, Italy and Spain.

As handled by the study authors: Counts of nucleated cells, estimated from reference gene primer amplification, were obtained. Sequencing used immunoSEQ multiplex PCR; TCRdb keeps in-frame clones, though not all of them. The V and J calls and clone size come from that table; D and trimming were worked out from the DNA. The sample records approximately 300,000 clones, 75% to 90% being singletons. Patients at the Seattle site were enrolled during active infection and followed longitudinally. Sequencing input: peripheral blood. The sequence came from a woman between 45 and 60 years old with COVID-19, enrolled during active disease.

CDR3 sequence: CASSDSGGGSVLTF. Here the CDR3 DNA reads TGTGCCAGCAGTGACAGCGGGGGAGGGTCAGTCCTGACTTTC. The chain uses TRBV6-2 or TRBV6-3 and TRBJ2-6, with 8 bases aligning to TRBD2. After removal of 5 bases from V and 13 bases from J, the junction contained 10 bases not matched to a gene. There are 14 residues in the CDR3. Germline V gives CDR1 MNHEY, CDR2 SVGEGT.